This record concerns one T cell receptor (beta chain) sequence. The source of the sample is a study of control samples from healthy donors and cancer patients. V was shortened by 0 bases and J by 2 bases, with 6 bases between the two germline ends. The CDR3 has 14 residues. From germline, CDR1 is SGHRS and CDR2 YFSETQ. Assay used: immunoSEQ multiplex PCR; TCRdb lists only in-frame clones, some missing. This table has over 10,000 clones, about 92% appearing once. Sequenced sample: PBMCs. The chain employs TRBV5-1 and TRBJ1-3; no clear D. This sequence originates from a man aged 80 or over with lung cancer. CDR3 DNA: TGCGCCAGCAGCTTGGAACGGGCTGGAAACACCATATATTTT. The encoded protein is CASSLERAGNTIYF.